This TCR beta chain was retrieved from a study of beta chain features in type 1 diabetes. It was via CD45RO/CCR7/CD25/CD127/CD95/CD27 that CD4+ naive, central memory, regulatory and stem cell-like memory cells were sorted. Germline values: CDR1 SQVTM, CDR2 ANQGSEA. The CDR3 sequence is 11 residues long. Trimming shortened V by 7 bases and J by 3 bases, and 10 bases separated the two germline ends. This clone was detected ten times or more. Its antigen remains unknown. Study results and caveats: Type 1 diabetes patients had VDJ junctions that carried fewer insertions and more deletions. TCRB CDR3s were moderately but significantly shorter in Type 1 diabetes patients in all four CD4+ subsets.

The whole isolated RNA underwent reverse transcription, so sequencing captured expressed TCRB transcripts. The repertoire was sequenced with immunoSEQ multiplex PCR; TCRdb's copy has only in-frame clones and lacks some. The sample contains about half a million clones, approximately 10% of which appear only once. The chain uses TRBV29-1 and TRBJ2-7; possible D gene TRBD1, 6 bases. The sequencing input was naive CD4+ T cells from blood. The sequence was obtained from a woman younger than 30 in good health. The CDR3 loop is CSGGTNYEQYF. In nucleotides, the CDR3 is TGCAGCGGTGGGACAAACTACGAGCAGTACTTC.